This T cell receptor (beta chain) was captured in a study of blood T cell repertoires in COVID-19. Background on the study: Sites across the United States, Italy and Spain contributed samples from acute and convalescent COVID-19.

The authors' processing: Estimates of nucleated cell counts were drawn from the amplification of reference gene primers. The table came from immunoSEQ multiplex PCR; TCRdb's copy has only in-frame clones and leaves some out. D and trimming come from the DNA, and the V and J calls and clone size come from that table. The data hold around 200,000 clones, with 65% to 85% observed a single time. The table lists this clone with a few counts. V was trimmed by 5 bases and J by 8 bases, leaving 16 bases between them. CDR1 and CDR2 from the germline V gene are MNHEY and SMNVEV (reference sequence). The CDR3 length is 15 residues.

Sequencing was performed on peripheral blood. The sequence derives from a man aged 45-60 years with active or convalescent COVID-19. V is TRBV27 and J is TRBJ1-6; D gene uncertain. CDR3 nucleotides: TGTGCCAGCAGTGTAACCCTCCCCGGGGATTCACCCCTCCACTTT. It codes for CASSVTLPGDSPLHF.